What follows are 25 T cell receptor beta chains derived from one specimen sequenced in a study of blood T cell repertoires in COVID-19. TCRdb's copy holds only in-frame clones and misses some; the assay was immunoSEQ multiplex PCR. The repertoire includes 150,000 to 200,000 clones, approximately 85% of them detected once, and under 9.5% sits in the top ten. Material: peripheral blood. The receptors stem from a woman aged 55-75 years with acute or convalescent COVID-19.

The CDR3 reads CASSPGQDKEQFF. DNA of the CDR3: TGTGCCAGCTCACCAGGACAGGATAAAGAGCAGTTCTTC. The chain employs TRBV18 and TRBJ2-1; 7 bases are shared with TRBD1. Trimming at V came to 2 bases and at J to 10 bases, leaving 5 bases not matched to a gene. Germline V gene lookup returns CDR1 KGHSH and CDR2 LQKENI. The CDR3 totals 13 residues.

This clone has only a few counts. V is TRBV10-2 and J is TRBJ2-1, with D unresolved. Trimming shortened V by 8 bases and J by 7 bases, and 15 bases separated the two germline ends. Germline V gene sequence: CDR1 WSHSY, CDR2 SAAADI. This CDR3 contains 13 residues. The CDR3 loop reads CASCLLWSNEQFF. In DNA form, the CDR3 reads TGCGCCAGCTGTTTACTATGGTCAAATGAGCAGTTCTTC.

This chain uses TRBV10-3 with TRBJ1-5, with 8 bases aligning to TRBD1. The CDR3 covers 15 residues. Looked up from germline, CDR1 is ENHRY and CDR2 is SYGVKD. J gave up 0 bases and V 3 bases, and 1 base lay outside the gene matches. This CDR3 is CAISDDRGSNQPQHF. DNA for the CDR3: TGTGCCATCAGTGACGACAGGGGTAGCAATCAGCCCCAGCATTTT.

CDR3 protein: CASKLDGLAVYEQYF. The CDR3 region has the DNA TGCGCCAGCAAGCTTGATGGACTAGCTGTCTACGAGCAGTACTTC. The chain uses TRBV5-1 and TRBJ2-7, with 8 nucleotides matching TRBD2. The CDR3 has 15 amino acids. Germline V lookup: CDR1 SGHRS, CDR2 YFSETQ. V shed 6 bases and J 3 bases; nucleotides not matched to a gene: 11. Full variable domain (outside the CDR3, taken from reference TRBV5-1 and TRBJ2-7): KAGVTQTPRYLIKTRGQQVTLSCSPISGHRSVSWYQQTPGQGLQFLFEYFSETQRNKGNFPGRFSGRQFSNSRSEMNVSTLELGDSALYLCASKLDGLAVYEQYFGPGTRLTVT.

The CDR3 spells CASSPRGQWVGYTF. For the CDR3, the DNA is TGTGCCAGCAGTCCGAGGGGACAGTGGGTAGGCTACACCTTC. The chain couples TRBV27 to TRBJ1-2, with 7 bases matching TRBD1. The length of the CDR3 is 14 residues. Per the germline V gene, CDR1 is MNHEY and CDR2 is SMNVEV (reference sequence). After removal of 5 bases from V and 8 bases from J, the junction contained 11 bases not matched to a gene.

The genes are TRBV2 and TRBJ2-2, with unresolved D. Germline values: CDR1 SNHLY, CDR2 FYNNEI. Trimming took off 7 bases at V and 2 bases at J, with 8 bases between the two ends. The CDR3 is made up of 13 amino acids. This chain's CDR3 is CASKLLNTGELFF. In DNA form, the CDR3 reads TGTGCCAGCAAACTACTCAACACCGGGGAGCTGTTTTTT.

J is TRBJ2-3 and V is TRBV25-1; D is undetermined. The CDR3 has 14 residues. Deletions cut 3 bases from V and 4 bases from J, with 11 bases between. Germline V gene sequence: CDR1 MGHDK, CDR2 SYGVNS. The CDR3 bases are TGTGCCAGCAGTGATCACTCTCCGGCAGATACGCAGTATTTT. It is translated as CASSDHSPADTQYF.

In this sample, this clone turned up once. The chain carries TRBV28 and TRBJ1-1, with TRBD1 as a possible D gene (6 bases). Germline CDR1 MDHEN, CDR2 SYDVKM. The CDR3 is 14 amino acids. Trimming took off 5 bases at V and 4 bases at J, with 14 bases between the two ends. CDR3 residues: CASSLGGPRTEAFF. The CDR3 region has the DNA TGTGCCAGCAGTCTAGGGGGTCCTCGCACTGAAGCTTTCTTT.

The DNA of the CDR3 is TGTGCCAGCATAGGACAGCTCTATAATTCACCCCTCCACTTT. It translates to CASIGQLYNSPLHF. The chain is built from TRBV28 and TRBJ1-6; D might be TRBD1 (6 bases). Germline V gives CDR1 MDHEN, CDR2 SYDVKM. This CDR3 has 14 amino acids. Trimming took 7 bases from V and 3 from J, leaving 10 bases between them.

The chain employs TRBV13 and TRBJ2-3, with 9 bases that match TRBD1. The CDR3 runs 16 residues. After removal of 6 bases from V and 2 bases from J, the junction contained 9 bases not matched to a gene. Germline V gene sequence: CDR1 PRHDT, CDR2 FYEKMQ (reference sequence). CDR3 DNA: TGTGCCAGCAGTCCTCTCCGGGACAGGGACACAGATACGCAGTATTTT. This gives the protein CASSPLRDRDTDTQYF.

The chain combines TRBV10-3 with TRBJ2-3; 9 nucleotides align to TRBD2. CDR3 size: 16 residues. CDR1 ENHRY and CDR2 SYGVKD come from the germline V gene. V lost 0 bases and J lost 3; bases outside the gene matches: 4. The CDR3 loop is CAISESPSGITDTQYF. The CDR3 nucleotides read TGTGCCATCAGTGAGTCGCCTAGCGGGATTACAGATACGCAGTATTTT.

The V and J genes are TRBV3-1 (or the pseudogene TRBV3-2) and TRBJ2-3, with D tentatively TRBD2 (5 bases). This CDR3 comprises 12 residues. Germline assignment: CDR1 LGHDT and CDR2 YNNKEL (reference sequence). V lost 6 bases and J 6 bases, leaving 10 bases between the germline ends. CDR3 nucleotide sequence: TGTGCCAGCAGTTGGGGAGCGGATACGCAGTATTTT. Protein sequence: CASSWGADTQYF.

The V and J genes are TRBV30 and TRBJ1-4, with unresolved D. The CDR3 has 14 residues. Trimming shortened V by 1 base and J by 8 bases, and 14 bases separated the two germline ends. From germline, CDR1 is GTSNPN and CDR2 SVGIG (reference sequence). CDR3: CAWSAGLPGEKLFF. CDR3 DNA: TGTGCCTGGAGTGCAGGACTCCCCGGGGAAAAACTGTTTTTT.

This chain connects TRBV24-1 to TRBJ2-1; TRBD2 matches 7 bases. The V and J ends lost 4 bases and 1 base, in that order; junction bases with no gene match: 3. This CDR3 region has 15 residues. The germline V gene encodes CDR1 KGHDR and CDR2 SFDVKD. CDR3: CATSDLAESYNEQFF. The CDR3 DNA reads as TGTGCCACCAGTGACCTAGCGGAATCCTACAATGAGCAGTTCTTC.

This clone came up a few times. V gene TRBV9 combines with J gene TRBJ1-2, with no clear D. The CDR3 has 18 amino acids. CDR1 SGDLS and CDR2 YYNGEE come from the germline V gene. The V and J ends lost 3 bases and 4 bases respectively, with 25 bases between them. The CDR3 DNA reads TGTGCCAGCAGCGCCCAGAGCCCTTTTGTGGGCGGAGGCTATGGCTACACCTTC. This translates into CASSAQSPFVGGGYGYTF. Supplemented by reference TRBV9 and TRBJ1-2, the full variable domain reads DSGVTQTPKHLITATGQRVTLRCSPRSGDLSVYWYQQSLDQGLQFLIQYYNGEERAKGNILERFSAQQFPDLHSELNLSSLELGDSALYFCASSAQSPFVGGGYGYTFGSGTRLTVV.

V gene TRBV9 combines with J gene TRBJ1-1; D ambiguous. The germline V gene has CDR1 SGDLS and CDR2 YYNGEE. V lost 7 bases and J 8 bases, leaving 21 bases between the germline ends. The CDR3 extends over 14 amino acids. The CDR3 coding sequence is TGTGCCAGCGGGTTTGGCGCGGAGGGTCGGGAAGCTTTCTTT. The encoded protein is CASGFGAEGREAFF.

The chain combines TRBV10-2 with TRBJ1-6; D perhaps matches TRBD1 (6 bases). Trimming shortened V by 6 bases and J by 4 bases, and 7 bases separated the two germline ends. From germline, CDR1 is WSHSY and CDR2 SAAADI. The CDR3 has 13 amino acids. Here the CDR3 DNA reads TGCGCCAGCAGACAGGGTTATAATTCACCCCTCCACTTT. This gives the protein CASRQGYNSPLHF.

This rearrangement joins TRBV9 to TRBJ1-6; possible D gene TRBD1, 5 bases. V lost 1 base, J lost 10 bases, and 15 bases lay in between. The CDR3 runs to 15 residues. Per the germline V gene, CDR1 is SGDLS and CDR2 is YYNGEE. In nucleotides, the CDR3 is TGTGCCAGCAGCGTATTGGATGAGACAGCCTCACCCCTCCACTTT. Its protein product is CASSVLDETASPLHF.

The chain has TRBV21-1 and TRBJ1-1. TRBV21-1 is given as a pseudogene. CDR3 length: 16 amino acids. CDR3 residues: CASSKATRFMNTEAFF. In nucleotides, the CDR3 is TGTGCCAGCAGCAAAGCTACGAGGTTCATGAACACTGAAGCTTTCTTT.

This rearrangement joins TRBV11-2 to TRBJ2-1; 12 bases map to TRBD2. This CDR3 is built from 19 residues. V dropped 5 bases and J dropped 7; count of bases not matched to a gene: 18. Germline V gene sequence: CDR1 SGHAT, CDR2 FQNNGV. The CDR3 coding sequence is TGTGCCAGCAGCCTCTACTCTACTAGCGGGAGGCCCCGGATGAATGAGCAGTTCTTC. It translates to CASSLYSTSGRPRMNEQFF.

The chain employs TRBV12-3 or TRBV12-4 and TRBJ1-1; no clear D. The V and J ends lost 3 bases and 3 bases respectively, with 5 bases between them. This CDR3 comprises 12 residues. The CDR3 DNA reads TGTGCCAGCAGTTTTCGGGACACTGAAGCTTTCTTT. Protein sequence: CASSFRDTEAFF.

This clone was picked up many times. The chain employs TRBV19 and TRBJ2-7; the D gene is possibly TRBD1 (6 bases). The CDR3 spans 15 residues. Looked up from germline, CDR1 is LNHDA and CDR2 is SQIVND (reference sequence). Trimming cost V 5 bases and J 3 bases, with 17 bases left between them. The CDR3 reads CASSPTSGAGYEQYF. CDR3 bases: TGTGCCAGTAGTCCCACCTCAGGGGCCGGCTACGAGCAGTACTTC.

In this sample, this clone turned up a few times. The chain links TRBV30 to TRBJ2-1, with 8 bases fitting TRBD1. V dropped 3 bases and J dropped 5; count of bases not matched to a gene: 12. CDR3 length: 16 residues. CDR1 and CDR2 (germline): GTSNPN, SVGIG (reference sequence). CDR3 protein: CAWRRRDTGGNNEQFF. CDR3 DNA sequence: TGTGCCTGGAGGAGGAGGGATACAGGGGGGAACAATGAGCAGTTCTTC.

The chain recombines TRBV9 with TRBJ2-1; 10 bases are a match to TRBD2. The V and J ends lost 5 bases and 6 bases, in that order; junction bases with no gene match: 5. Germline V gene data show CDR1 as SGDLS and CDR2 as YYNGEE. The CDR3 is made up of 14 amino acids. The CDR3 protein is CASSRAGGSNEQFF. The CDR3 nucleotides read TGTGCCAGCAGTAGAGCGGGAGGGAGCAATGAGCAGTTCTTC.

This chain connects TRBV30 to TRBJ1-6, with a weak D call TRBD1 (6 bases). V was clipped by 3 bases and J by 1 base, with 7 bases between them. Germline CDR1 is GTSNPN and CDR2 is SVGIG (reference sequence). This CDR3 has 14 residues. The CDR3 region has the DNA TGTGCCTGGAGACAGGGATCCTATAATTCACCCCTCCACTTT. Protein: CAWRQGSYNSPLHF.